These 8 T cell receptor beta chains share one sample of origin, sequenced in a study of cytomegalovirus exposure and HLA in healthy donors. This table comes from immunoSEQ multiplex PCR, and its TCRdb copy is limited to in-frame clones, with some not included. This table has more than 85,000 clones, approximately 91% appearing once. The sequencing sample was made of PBMCs. Source of these receptors: a woman in her late teens or twenties in good health and CMV-seronegative.

V is TRBV25-1 and J is TRBJ2-1, with 10 bases identical to TRBD2. The V gene's germline CDR1 is MGHDK and CDR2 SYGVNS. The length of the CDR3 is 16 residues. V dropped 5 bases and J dropped 1; count of bases not matched to a gene: 5. CDR3 region: CASSPIAGGSYNEQFF. The CDR3 DNA reads TGTGCCAGCAGTCCGATAGCGGGAGGTTCCTACAATGAGCAGTTCTTC.

Here the CDR3 DNA reads TGTGCCAGCAGCCAAGATAGGGGGGGTGGGGCTTTCTTT. Its translation: CASSQDRGGGAFF. This sequence joins TRBV4-2 and TRBJ1-1, with D tentatively TRBD1 (6 bases). CDR3 length: 13 amino acids. Trimming removed 0 bases at V and 11 bases at J, with 13 bases between. CDR1 is LGHNA and CDR2 is YNFKEQ in the germline V gene.

The chain joins TRBV7-3 to TRBJ2-1, with D perhaps TRBD2 (5 bases). With 5 bases removed from V and 8 bases from J, the gap between germline ends came to 13 bases. CDR3 length: 13 amino acids. Germline CDR1 is SGHTA and CDR2 is FQGTGA. The CDR3 DNA sequence: TGTGCCAGCAGCGTCACCAGTAGCGATGAGCAGTTCTTC. Translation gives CASSVTSSDEQFF.

The V call is TRBV18, the J call TRBJ2-1; 7 bases match TRBD1. V shed 3 bases and J 15 bases; nucleotides not matched to a gene: 11. CDR3 length: 13 residues. Germline CDR1 is KGHSH and CDR2 is LQKENI. The CDR3 nucleotides are TGTGCCAGCTCACCCGGGACAGTAGCGACTCGGTTCTTC. This codes for CASSPGTVATRFF.

In this sample, this clone turned up a few times. The chain has TRBV28 and TRBJ2-7; TRBD1 agrees at 7 bases. The CDR3 has 12 amino acids. V was pared by 11 bases and J by 4 bases, with 8 bases of the junction left unmatched. From germline, CDR1 is MDHEN and CDR2 SYDVKM. CDR3 in DNA: TGTGCCCTCGACAGGGTGAGGTACGAGCAGTACTTC. Protein sequence: CALDRVRYEQYF. Drawing the rest from reference TRBV28 and TRBJ2-7, the complete variable domain is DVKVTQSSRYLVKRTGEKVFLECVQDMDHENMFWYRQDPGLGLRLIYFSYDVKMKEKGDIPEGYSVSREKKERFSLILESASTNQTSMYLCALDRVRYEQYFGPGTRLTVT.

J is TRBJ1-2 and V is TRBV30; D not certain. Germline loops: CDR1 GTSNPN, CDR2 SVGIG (reference sequence). CDR3 length: 13 residues. V gave up 0 bases and J gave up 5 bases, with 10 bases separating them. The CDR3: CAWSVGSPYGYTF. The CDR3 region has the DNA TGTGCCTGGAGTGTAGGGAGCCCTTATGGCTACACCTTC. Looking up the rest from reference TRBV30 and TRBJ1-2 gives the full variable domain: SQTIHQWPATLVQPVGSPLSLECTVEGTSNPNLYWYRQAAGRGLQLLFYSVGIGQISSEVPQNLSASRPQDRQFILSSKKLLLSDSGFYLCAWSVGSPYGYTFGSGTRLTVV.

V gene TRBV7-2 combines with J gene TRBJ2-3; 9 bases are shared with TRBD2. There are 17 residues in the CDR3. Germline trimming cut 2 bases from V and 2 bases from J; bases unmatched to any gene: 8. CDR1 SGHTA and CDR2 FQGNSA come from the germline V gene. The CDR3 region is CASSLRSSGAITDTQYF. Written as DNA, the CDR3 is TGTGCCAGCAGCTTAAGGTCTAGCGGGGCCATCACAGATACGCAGTATTTT.

The V call is TRBV28, the J call TRBJ1-1; TRBD1 is a possible D gene (6 bases). The germline gives CDR1 MDHEN, CDR2 SYDVKM. The V end lost 6 bases, the J end lost 0 bases, and 17 bases lay between the germline ends. This CDR3 has 16 residues. CDR3 nucleotide sequence: TGTGCCAGCAGCCTCGTTCTCAGGGACATGAACACTGAAGCTTTCTTT. Residues: CASSLVLRDMNTEAFF.